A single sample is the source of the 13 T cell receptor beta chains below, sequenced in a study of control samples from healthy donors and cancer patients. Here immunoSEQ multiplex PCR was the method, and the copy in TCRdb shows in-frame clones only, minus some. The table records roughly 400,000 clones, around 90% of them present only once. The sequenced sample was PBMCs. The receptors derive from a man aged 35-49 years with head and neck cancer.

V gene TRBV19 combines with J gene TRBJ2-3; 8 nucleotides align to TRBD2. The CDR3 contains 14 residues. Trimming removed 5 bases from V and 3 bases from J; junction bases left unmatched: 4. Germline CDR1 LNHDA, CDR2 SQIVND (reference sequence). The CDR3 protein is CASSSSGLTDTQYF. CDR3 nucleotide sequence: TGTGCCAGTAGTTCTAGCGGGCTGACAGATACGCAGTATTTT.

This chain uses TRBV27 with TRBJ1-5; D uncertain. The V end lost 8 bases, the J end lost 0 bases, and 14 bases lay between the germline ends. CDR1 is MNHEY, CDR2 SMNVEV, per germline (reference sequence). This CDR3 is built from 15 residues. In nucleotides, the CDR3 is TGTGCCAGCGCCCCGGCCAGCGATAGCAATCAGCCCCAGCATTTT. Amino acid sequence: CASAPASDSNQPQHF.

CDR3 coding DNA: TGTGCCAGCAGCTTTAGGCAGGGGAACGGCTACACCTTC. Translated: CASSFRQGNGYTF. The chain couples TRBV11-2 to TRBJ1-2, with a possible D match to TRBD1 (6 bases). CDR1 and CDR2 from the germline V gene are SGHAT and FQNNGV. The CDR3 is made up of 13 amino acids. Trimming left V 3 bases short and J 8 bases short, with 13 bases between.

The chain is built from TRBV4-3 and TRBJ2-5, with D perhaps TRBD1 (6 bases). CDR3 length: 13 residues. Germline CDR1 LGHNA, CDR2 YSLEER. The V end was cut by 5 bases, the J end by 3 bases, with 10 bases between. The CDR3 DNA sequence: TGCGCCAGCAGCTCACAGGGAGAAGAGACCCAGTACTTC. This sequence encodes CASSSQGEETQYF.

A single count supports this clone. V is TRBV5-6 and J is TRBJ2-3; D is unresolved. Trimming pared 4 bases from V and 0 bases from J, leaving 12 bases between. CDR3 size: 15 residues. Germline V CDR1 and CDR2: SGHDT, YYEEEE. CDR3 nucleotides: TGTGCCAGCAGCCTCTACCGACCTAGCACAGATACGCAGTATTTT. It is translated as CASSLYRPSTDTQYF.

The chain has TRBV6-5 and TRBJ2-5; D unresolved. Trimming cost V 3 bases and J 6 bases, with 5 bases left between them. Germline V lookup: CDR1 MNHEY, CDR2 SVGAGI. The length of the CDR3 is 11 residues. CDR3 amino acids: CASSYRQTQYF. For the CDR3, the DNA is TGTGCCAGCAGTTATCGTCAGACCCAGTACTTC.

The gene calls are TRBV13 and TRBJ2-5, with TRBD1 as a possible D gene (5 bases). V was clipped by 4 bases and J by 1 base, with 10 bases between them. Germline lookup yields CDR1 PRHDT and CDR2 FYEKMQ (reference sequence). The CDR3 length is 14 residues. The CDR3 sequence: CASSSGQVQETQYF. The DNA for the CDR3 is TGTGCCAGCAGCTCTGGACAAGTCCAAGAGACCCAGTACTTC. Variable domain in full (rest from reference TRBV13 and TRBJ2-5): AAGVIQSPRHLIKEKRETATLKCYPIPRHDTVYWYQQGPGQDPQFLISFYEKMQSDKGSIPDRFSAQQFSDYHSELNMSSLELGDSALYFCASSSGQVQETQYFGPGTRLLVL.

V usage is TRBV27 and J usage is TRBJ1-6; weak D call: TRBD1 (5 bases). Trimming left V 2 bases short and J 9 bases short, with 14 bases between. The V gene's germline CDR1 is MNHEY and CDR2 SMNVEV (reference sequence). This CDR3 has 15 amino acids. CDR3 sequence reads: CASSLAGGVSSPLHF. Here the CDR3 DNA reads TGTGCCAGCAGTTTAGCCGGGGGGGTGAGTTCACCCCTCCACTTT.

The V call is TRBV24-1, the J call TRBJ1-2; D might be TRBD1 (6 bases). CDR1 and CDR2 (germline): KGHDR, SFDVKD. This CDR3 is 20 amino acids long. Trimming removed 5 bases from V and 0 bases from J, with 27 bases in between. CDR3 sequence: CATSVHRAAAPRTPNYGYTF. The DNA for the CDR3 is TGTGCCACCAGTGTTCACAGGGCCGCAGCACCCCGAACACCTAACTATGGCTACACCTTC.

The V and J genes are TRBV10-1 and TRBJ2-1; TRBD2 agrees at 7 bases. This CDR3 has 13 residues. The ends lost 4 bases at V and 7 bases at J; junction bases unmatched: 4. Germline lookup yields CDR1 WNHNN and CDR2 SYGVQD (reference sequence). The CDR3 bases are TGCGCCAGCAGTGTTCCAGCGGGAAATGAGCAGTTCTTC. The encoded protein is CASSVPAGNEQFF.

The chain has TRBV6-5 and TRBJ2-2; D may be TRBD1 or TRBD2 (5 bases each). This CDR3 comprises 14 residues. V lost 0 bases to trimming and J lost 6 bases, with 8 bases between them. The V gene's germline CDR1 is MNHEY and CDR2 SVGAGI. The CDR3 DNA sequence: TGTGCCAGCAGTTACTCGGGGGACCCCGGGGAGCTGTTTTTT. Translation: CASSYSGDPGELFF.

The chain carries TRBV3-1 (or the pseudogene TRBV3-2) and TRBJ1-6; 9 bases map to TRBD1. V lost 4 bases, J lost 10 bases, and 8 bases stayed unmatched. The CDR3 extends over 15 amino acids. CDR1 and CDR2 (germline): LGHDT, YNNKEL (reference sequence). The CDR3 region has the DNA TGTGCCAGCAGCCTGGGACAGGGAAGGGTATCACCCCTCCACTTT. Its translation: CASSLGQGRVSPLHF.

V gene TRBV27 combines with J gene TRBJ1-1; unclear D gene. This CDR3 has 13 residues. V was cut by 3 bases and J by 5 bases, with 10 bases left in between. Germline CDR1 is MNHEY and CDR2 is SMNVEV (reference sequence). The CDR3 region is CASSFGQQTEAFF. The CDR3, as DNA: TGTGCCAGCAGTTTTGGGCAGCAGACTGAAGCTTTCTTT.